A single T cell receptor beta chain is shown here with its context. Its antigen is as yet unknown. TCRdb's copy holds only in-frame clones and misses some; the assay was immunoSEQ multiplex PCR. The data contain about 64,000 clones, more than 60% of them seen just once; the ten biggest clones take up about 5.2%. This record comes from a study of pediatric ulcerative colitis. V was clipped by 7 bases and J by 0 bases, with 6 bases between them. The CDR3 extends over 11 amino acids. Germline loops: CDR1 SQVTM, CDR2 ANQGSEA. Whole-study results and caveats: Repertoires came from total lymphocyte DNA, so rare subsets like regulatory T cells may be missed. Two rectal clonotypes were found only in ulcerative colitis patients, all of them. Compared with controls, ulcerative colitis showed greater blood-rectum clone sharing. In rectum, acute severe colitis had expanded clones and less diversity.

This TCR derives from a boy younger than 18 with moderate ulcerative colitis. The material sequenced was blood. The chain couples TRBV29-1 to TRBJ1-1, with D uncertain. In DNA, the CDR3 is TGCAGCGAGCAACTGAACACTGAAGCTTTCTTT. This sequence encodes CSEQLNTEAFF. Based on the CDR3 plus reference TRBV29-1 and TRBJ1-1, the full variable domain is SAVISQKPSRDICQRGTSLTIQCQVDSQVTMMFWYRQQPGQSLTLIATANQGSEATYESGFVIDKFPISRPNLTFSTLTVSNMSPEDSSIYLCSEQLNTEAFFGQGTRLTVV.